This TCR beta chain was identified during a study of CD8+CD57+ T cells in acquired aplastic anemia. This CDR3 spans 14 amino acids. CDR1 SNHLY and CDR2 FYNNEI come from the germline V gene. V was clipped by 10 bases and J by 2 bases; unmatched bases: 6. The authors sequenced patients whose flow cytometry had shown CD8+CD57+ cell expansion. Both TCR beta VDJ combination and CDR3 sequence profiling were carried out. Genomic DNA was the template for this profiling. MiXCR was run by TCRdb on the reads, yielding one entry per CDR3 protein. The sample records approximately 95,000 distinct CDR3 sequences, roughly two thirds being singletons.

The sample consisted of sorted CD4+, CD8+, or CD8+CD57+ T cells (not recorded which) from PBMCs. The TCR comes from a human donor with aplastic anemia. V gene TRBV2 combines with J gene TRBJ2-1; the match to TRBD1 covers 9 bases. The CDR3 coding sequence is TGTGCCATCGGAACAGGGGGCGCCTACAATGAGCAGTTCTTC. Translated, it gives CAIGTGGAYNEQFF. The full variable domain, with the rest looked up from reference TRBV2 and TRBJ2-1, is EPEVTQTPSHQVTQMGQEVILRCVPISNHLYFYWYRQILGQKVEFLVSFYNNEISEKSEIFDDQFSVERPDGSNFTLKIRSTKLEDSAMYFCAIGTGGAYNEQFFGPGTRLTVL.